Presented here are 28 T cell receptor beta chains from one specimen sequenced in a study of cytomegalovirus exposure and HLA in healthy donors. Researchers ran the PCR with 60 Vbeta and 13 Jbeta primers. Here immunoSEQ multiplex PCR was the method, and the copy in TCRdb shows in-frame clones only, minus some. This repertoire shows about 120,000 clones, 73% found once; its top ten account for around 4.5%. The sequenced sample consisted of PBMCs. The receptors come from a woman in her forties in good health and CMV-seronegative.

This clone occurred many times. The chain recombines TRBV10-3 with TRBJ1-3; D gene unclear. V lost 4 bases, J lost 1 base, and 5 bases lay in between. This CDR3 is 13 amino acids long. Germline loops: CDR1 ENHRY, CDR2 SYGVKD. Here the CDR3 DNA reads TGTGCCATCAGTGGAGGGTCTGGAAACACCATATATTTT. This codes for CAISGGSGNTIYF.

V and J are TRBV4-2 and TRBJ2-1; D uncertain. The germline CDR1 and CDR2 sequences are LGHNA and YNFKEQ. This CDR3 has 12 amino acids. The ends were cut back, 5 bases at V and 12 bases at J, with 14 bases in the middle. As DNA, the CDR3 is TGTGCCAGCAGCGCCTTGCATTACGGGCAGTTCTTC. The encoded protein is CASSALHYGQFF.

The gene calls are TRBV6-1 and TRBJ2-7; D gene ambiguous. CDR1 and CDR2 (germline): MNHNS, SASEGT. With 7 bases removed from V and 0 bases from J, the gap between germline ends came to 13 bases. This CDR3 comprises 14 residues. CDR3 amino acids: CASTEAAYSYEQYF. The CDR3 DNA reads as TGTGCCAGCACCGAGGCAGCCTACTCCTACGAGCAGTACTTC.

The chain has TRBV5-1 and TRBJ2-5; 7 nucleotides agree with TRBD2. Losses at the gene ends were 4 bases for V and 2 bases for J; bases not matched to a gene: 5. From germline, CDR1 is SGHRS and CDR2 YFSETQ. The CDR3 sequence is 14 residues long. In DNA form, the CDR3 reads TGCGCCAGCAGCCCCCTAGCGGAACAAGAGACCCAGTACTTC. Amino acids: CASSPLAEQETQYF. The full variable domain, rest sourced from reference TRBV5-1 and TRBJ2-5, is KAGVTQTPRYLIKTRGQQVTLSCSPISGHRSVSWYQQTPGQGLQFLFEYFSETQRNKGNFPGRFSGRQFSNSRSEMNVSTLELGDSALYLCASSPLAEQETQYFGPGTRLLVL.

This clone was seen a few times. The chain carries TRBV10-3 and TRBJ2-3, with 8 nucleotides matching TRBD2. V trimming: 4 bases; J trimming: 3 bases; junction bases outside the gene matches: 21. Germline V gene lookup returns CDR1 ENHRY and CDR2 SYGVKD. This CDR3 contains 20 residues. CDR3 in amino acids: CAISGERSGKALAGTDTQYF. The CDR3 DNA reads as TGTGCCATCAGTGGTGAACGTAGCGGGAAAGCCCTCGCGGGAACAGATACGCAGTATTTT.

This clone was observed a few times. The rearrangement uses TRBV11-2 and TRBJ1-1; TRBD1 matches at 7 bases. CDR1 and CDR2 from the germline V gene are SGHAT and FQNNGV. After removal of 1 base from V and 3 bases from J, the junction contained 8 bases not matched to a gene. The CDR3 is made up of 16 amino acids. CDR3 in DNA: TGTGCCAGCAGCTTAGCCCTGGGACAGACTTACACTGAAGCTTTCTTT. Translating it yields CASSLALGQTYTEAFF.

The chain is built from TRBV6-1 and TRBJ1-2, with D hard to call. Germline V gives CDR1 MNHNS, CDR2 SASEGT. Trimming stripped 4 bases from V and 1 base from J, with 13 bases between. The CDR3 is 15 amino acids. In DNA, the CDR3 is TGTGCCAGCAGTGTAAGGACGGCGGGTAACTATGGCTACACCTTC. The encoded protein is CASSVRTAGNYGYTF.

The V gene is TRBV7-9, the J gene TRBJ2-7, with 10 bases fitting TRBD1. Germline assignment: CDR1 SEHNR and CDR2 FQNEAQ (reference sequence). The CDR3 covers 15 residues. V was clipped by 5 bases and J by 5 bases; unmatched bases: 9. As DNA, the CDR3 is TGTGCCAGCAGCGAGGCAAGGACAGGGGGAAACGAGCAGTACTTC. It specifies CASSEARTGGNEQYF.

The chain recombines TRBV5-1 with TRBJ1-6; tentative D call: TRBD1 (6 bases). CDR1 is SGHRS and CDR2 is YFSETQ in the germline V gene. V lost 0 bases, J lost 7 bases, and 11 bases lay in between. The CDR3 covers 15 residues. The CDR3 DNA follows: TGCGCCAGCAGCTTGGGACAGGAAAACAATTCACCCCTCCACTTT. It codes for CASSLGQENNSPLHF.

V usage is TRBV29-1 and J usage is TRBJ2-1; D ambiguous. This CDR3 region has 14 residues. Trimming took 3 bases from V and 5 from J, leaving 14 bases between them. CDR1 and CDR2 from the germline V gene are SQVTM and ANQGSEA. The CDR3 protein is CSVDGVLPNNEQFF. CDR3 DNA sequence: TGCAGCGTTGATGGTGTCCTTCCTAACAATGAGCAGTTCTTC.

The J gene is TRBJ2-2, the V gene TRBV29-1; the match to TRBD1 covers 7 bases. V dropped 5 bases and J dropped 2; count of bases not matched to a gene: 8. Germline V CDR1 and CDR2: SQVTM, ANQGSEA. The CDR3 is 15 amino acids. CDR3 bases: TGCAGCGTTACAGGCAGGGGGATAAACACCGGGGAGCTGTTTTTT. Protein product: CSVTGRGINTGELFF.

V gene TRBV27 combines with J gene TRBJ2-7, with 10 nucleotides matching TRBD2. This CDR3 is built from 15 residues. Germline V gene lookup returns CDR1 MNHEY and CDR2 SMNVEV (reference sequence). With V trimmed by 4 bases and J by 3 bases, 6 bases remained unmatched. The CDR3 DNA sequence: TGTGCCAGCAGTTCGGCTAGCGGGGGATACTACGAGCAGTACTTC. Translated, it gives CASSSASGGYYEQYF.

This rearrangement joins TRBV6-1 to TRBJ1-2, with D unresolved. Looked up from germline, CDR1 is MNHNS and CDR2 is SASEGT. Between the trimmed V and J ends, which lost 8 bases and 4 bases, there was a span of 14 bases. CDR3 size: 13 residues. CDR3 residues: CASGGRAGYGYTF. The CDR3 DNA reads as TGTGCCAGCGGCGGGAGGGCGGGCTATGGCTACACCTTC.

The chain uses TRBV7-2 and TRBJ2-5, with TRBD2 matching 7 bases. CDR1 and CDR2 (germline): SGHTA, FQGNSA. With 5 bases clipped from V and 2 bases from J, the junction kept 5 bases outside the gene matches. The CDR3 is made up of 14 amino acids. The CDR3 region has the DNA TGTGCCAGCAGCCCGAGGACTAGTCAAGAGACCCAGTACTTC. Its protein product is CASSPRTSQETQYF. The full variable domain, in which reference TRBV7-2 and TRBJ2-5 provide the parts outside the CDR3, is GAGVSQSPSNKVTEKGKDVELRCDPISGHTALYWYRQSLGQGLEFLIYFQGNSAPDKSGLPSDRFSAERTGGSVSTLTIQRTQQEDSAVYLCASSPRTSQETQYFGPGTRLLVL.

The gene calls are TRBV19 and TRBJ1-2, with D hard to call. The CDR3 runs 16 residues. CDR1 LNHDA and CDR2 SQIVND come from the germline V gene (reference sequence). The V end was cut by 5 bases, the J end by 1 base, with 17 bases between. For the CDR3, the DNA is TGTGCCAGTAGTTCCCCGGCGGAGGCAGTTAACTATGGCTACACCTTC. This codes for CASSSPAEAVNYGYTF.

CDR3 sequence (DNA): TGTGCCAGCAGTGAAGCGCTTAAGGGACAATCTATGAACACTGAAGCTTTCTTT. Its translation is CASSEALKGQSMNTEAFF. The genes are TRBV2 and TRBJ1-1, with D tentatively TRBD1 (6 bases). Germline CDR1 SNHLY, CDR2 FYNNEI. This CDR3 spans 18 amino acids. V lost 0 bases to trimming and J lost 0 bases, with 17 bases between them.

V usage is TRBV4-2 and J usage is TRBJ2-7; unclear D gene. Trimming pared 0 bases from V and 0 bases from J, leaving 12 bases between. The CDR3 covers 16 residues. Germline CDR1 reads LGHNA; CDR2 reads YNFKEQ. This CDR3 is CASSQDTAASSYEQYF. Written as DNA, the CDR3 is TGTGCCAGCAGCCAAGATACCGCGGCTAGCTCCTACGAGCAGTACTTC.

This chain links TRBV27 with TRBJ2-2; 7 bases line up with TRBD2. V lost 5 bases, J lost 8 bases, and 17 bases stayed unmatched. Germline CDR1 reads MNHEY; CDR2 reads SMNVEV (reference sequence). The CDR3 is made up of 17 amino acids. The CDR3 DNA is TGTGCCAGCAGTCCGGGCCGGGGTAGCGGGTTTTCTGGGGAGCTGTTTTTT. Translating gives CASSPGRGSGFSGELFF.

Note on this clone: This CDR3 is also generated by other DNA sequences in the sample. This sequence joins TRBV7-8 and TRBJ1-2; 7 positions match TRBD1. CDR3 length: 14 residues. The trim removed 4 bases at V and 2 bases at J, leaving 4 bases unmatched. Per germline, CDR1 SGHVS and CDR2 FQNEAQ. CDR3 residues: CASSSGQLNYGYTF. DNA of the CDR3: TGTGCCAGCAGCTCGGGACAGCTAAACTATGGCTACACCTTC.

V and J are TRBV6-6 and TRBJ1-2; 11 positions match TRBD1. Germline loops: CDR1 MNHNY, CDR2 SVGAGI (reference sequence). The CDR3 is 15 residues long. V lost 6 bases to trimming and J lost 4 bases; unmatched junction nucleotides: 7. CDR3 coding DNA: TGTGCCAGCAGCCCCGGACAGGGGGCCCTCTATGGCTACACCTTC. Its translation is CASSPGQGALYGYTF.

The chain recombines TRBV18 with TRBJ2-1; 7 nucleotides agree with TRBD1. Germline CDR1 reads KGHSH; CDR2 reads LQKENI. V was pared by 5 bases and J by 8 bases, with 12 bases of the junction left unmatched. The CDR3 consists of 15 residues. In nucleotides, the CDR3 is TGTGCCAGCTCAGCGACCTCCCCCACAGGGGATGAGCAGTTCTTC. Its protein is CASSATSPTGDEQFF.

The chain is built from TRBV4-2 and TRBJ2-3; 13 positions match TRBD2. V was clipped by 0 bases and J by 7 bases; unmatched bases: 10. CDR3 length equals 18 residues. The germline V gene encodes CDR1 LGHNA and CDR2 YNFKEQ. This CDR3 is CASSQDQGLAGPGNTQYF. The CDR3 bases are TGTGCCAGCAGCCAAGATCAGGGACTAGCGGGACCCGGAAATACGCAGTATTTT.

The J gene is TRBJ2-5, the V gene TRBV6-1; 7 nucleotides match TRBD1. With the DNA end fitting TRBJ2-7 better, the J assignment may be wrong. Looked up from germline, CDR1 is MNHNS and CDR2 is SASEGT. The CDR3 is 16 residues long. As DNA, the CDR3 is TGTGCCAGCAGTGGTATGACAGGGTATGGGACCTACGAGCAGTACTTC. Translation: CASSGMTGYGTYEQYF.

Only a few counts were recorded for this clone. The V and J genes are TRBV10-3 and TRBJ2-1, with 9 positions matching TRBD1. Trimming took 6 bases from V and 7 from J; bases not matched to a gene: 10. This CDR3 comprises 15 residues. Germline CDR1 ENHRY, CDR2 SYGVKD. CDR3 region: CAIRGDRENKNEQFF. Written as DNA, the CDR3 is TGTGCCATCAGAGGGGACAGGGAAAATAAGAATGAGCAGTTCTTC.

This chain links TRBV5-1 with TRBJ2-1; 10 positions agree with TRBD2. Germline V gives CDR1 SGHRS, CDR2 YFSETQ. The junction had 4 bases not matched to a gene; V was cut back by 1 base and J by 3 bases. The CDR3 is made up of 16 amino acids. The CDR3 nucleotides read TGCGCCAGCAGCTTGAGCGGGAGGGCCGACTACAATGAGCAGTTCTTC. Residues: CASSLSGRADYNEQFF.

The chain links TRBV7-8 to TRBJ1-2; D possibly corresponds to TRBD1 (5 bases). The CDR3 covers 15 residues. The germline CDR1 and CDR2 sequences are SGHVS and FQNEAQ. V shed 5 bases and J shed 4 bases, with 17 bases lying between them. The CDR3 loop is CASSPYPGETYGYTF. The CDR3 nucleotides are TGTGCCAGCAGCCCCTATCCGGGGGAAACCTATGGCTACACCTTC.

The gene calls are TRBV29-1 and TRBJ2-3, with D perhaps matching TRBD1 (6 bases). Germline V gene data show CDR1 as SQVTM and CDR2 as ANQGSEA. This CDR3 region has 16 residues. V was trimmed by 5 bases and J by 0 bases, leaving 18 bases between them. The CDR3 DNA reads TGCAGCGTTCAACCCCCGGGCAGGGGCAGCACAGATACGCAGTATTTT. Translating it yields CSVQPPGRGSTDTQYF.

The gene calls are TRBV28 and TRBJ2-3, with 11 bases matching TRBD1. Germline CDR1 reads MDHEN; CDR2 reads SYDVKM. CDR3 length equals 16 residues. The junction had 9 bases not matched to a gene; V was cut back by 5 bases and J by 5 bases. The CDR3 DNA reads as TGTGCCAGCAGTCCTTTGGGACAGGGGGATTTAGATACGCAGTATTTT. It encodes CASSPLGQGDLDTQYF.